The text below deals with one TCR beta chain. The data originate from a study of blood T cell repertoires in COVID-19. About the research overall: The United States, Italy and Spain provided the acute and convalescent COVID-19 samples. The cDNA or gDNA used as material had been derived from T cells, B-cell-depleted T cells, or PBMCs.

One Seattle source followed patients from active infection through their disease course. V was clipped by 5 bases and J by 4 bases; unmatched bases: 13. The CDR3 totals 16 residues. Germline values: CDR1 LNHDA, CDR2 SQIVND (reference sequence). Original methodology: Quantification of nucleated cells was approximated via reference gene primer amplification. Method: immunoSEQ multiplex PCR; TCRdb's copy keeps in-frame clones and lacks some. The DNA gave D and trimming, while V, J and clone size come from that table. The sample holds some 290,000 clones, 86% seen once. Sequences were obtained from peripheral blood. The origin of this receptor is a woman aged 25 to 39 with COVID-19, enrolled during active disease. The chain couples TRBV19 to TRBJ1-2; 7 bases align to TRBD1. The CDR3 loop reads CASSGTSGTVPYGYTF. The DNA of the CDR3 is TGTGCCAGTAGTGGGACATCAGGGACAGTTCCCTATGGCTACACCTTC.